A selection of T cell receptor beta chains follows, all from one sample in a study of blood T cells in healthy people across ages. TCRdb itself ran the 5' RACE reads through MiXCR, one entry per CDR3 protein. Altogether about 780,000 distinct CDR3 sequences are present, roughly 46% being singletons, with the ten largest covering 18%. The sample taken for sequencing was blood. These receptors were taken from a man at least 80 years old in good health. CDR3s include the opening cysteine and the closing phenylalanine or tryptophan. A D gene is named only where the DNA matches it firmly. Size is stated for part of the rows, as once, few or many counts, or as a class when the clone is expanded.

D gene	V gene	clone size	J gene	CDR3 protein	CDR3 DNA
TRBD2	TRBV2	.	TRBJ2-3	CATSERSGSKNTQYF	TGTGCCACCTCAGAACGGAGCGGGAGTAAAAATACGCAGTATTTT
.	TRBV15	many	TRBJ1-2	CATSLDSYGYTF	TGTGCCACCAGCCTGGACAGCTATGGCTACACCTTC
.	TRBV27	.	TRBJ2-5	CASSWLLVGFRETQYF	TGTGCCAGCAGTTGGTTACTAGTAGGGTTTCGGGAGACCCAGTACTTC
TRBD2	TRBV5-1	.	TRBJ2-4	CASSFGTSAYNEQYF	TGCGCCAGCAGCTTCGGGACTAGCGCTTACAATGAGCAGTACTTC
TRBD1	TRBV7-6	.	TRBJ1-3	CASSLGTGEGNTIYF	TGTGCCAGCAGCTTAGGGACAGGGGAAGGAAACACCATATATTTT
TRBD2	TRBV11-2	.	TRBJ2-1	CASSHGSGLRNNEQFF	TGTGCCAGCAGCCATGGTAGCGGGTTGAGGAACAATGAGCAGTTCTTC
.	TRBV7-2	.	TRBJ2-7	CASSPEPGSYEQYF	TGTGCCAGCAGCCCAGAACCCGGGAGCTACGAGCAGTACTTC
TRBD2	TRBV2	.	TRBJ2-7	CAITARSGTSSYEQYF	TGTGCCATAACGGCGAGATCCGGGACTAGTTCCTACGAGCAGTACTTC
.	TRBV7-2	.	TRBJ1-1	CASSLILNTEAFF	TGTGCCAGCAGCCTCATTTTGAACACTGAAGCTTTCTTT
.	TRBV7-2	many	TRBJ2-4	CASSKDRGGKNIQYF	TGTGCCAGCAGCAAGGATAGAGGGGGCAAAAACATTCAGTACTTC
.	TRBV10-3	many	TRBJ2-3	CAMGLDTQYF	TGTGCCATGGGTTTAGATACGCAGTATTTT
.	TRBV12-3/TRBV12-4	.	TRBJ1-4	CASSFPGREKLFF	TGTGCCAGCAGTTTTCCGGGAAGGGAAAAACTGTTTTTT
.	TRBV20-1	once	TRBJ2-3	CSASVGAADTQYF	TGCAGTGCTAGCGTGGGGGCGGCAGATACGCAGTATTTT
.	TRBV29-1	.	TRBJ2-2	CSVWLGTNTGELFF	TGCAGCGTTTGGTTAGGAACGAACACCGGGGAGCTGTTTTTT
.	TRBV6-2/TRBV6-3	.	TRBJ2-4	CASSFNGNIQYF	TGTGCCAGCAGCTTCAATGGAAACATTCAGTACTTC
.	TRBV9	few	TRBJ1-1	CASSVSPDLNTEAFF	TGTGCCAGCAGCGTTAGTCCGGACTTGAACACTGAAGCTTTCTTT
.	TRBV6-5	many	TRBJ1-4	CASSDSATNEKLFF	TGTGCCAGCAGCGACAGTGCAACTAATGAAAAACTGTTTTTT
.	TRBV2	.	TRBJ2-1	CAIDTQGGGAYNEQFF	TGTGCCATCGACACCCAGGGGGGAGGAGCCTACAATGAGCAGTTCTTC
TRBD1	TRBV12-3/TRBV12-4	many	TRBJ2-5	CASSLRNRGLRETQYF	TGTGCCAGCAGTTTAAGGAACAGGGGATTACGGGAGACCCAGTACTTC
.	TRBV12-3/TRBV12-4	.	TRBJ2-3	CASRSSTDTQYF	TGTGCCAGCCGAAGTAGCACAGATACGCAGTATTTT
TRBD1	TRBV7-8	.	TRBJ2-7	CASSYAGTGDYEQYF	TGTGCCAGCAGCTACGCCGGGACAGGGGACTACGAGCAGTACTTC
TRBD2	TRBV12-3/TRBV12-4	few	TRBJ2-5	CASSPPGLAGRETQYF	TGTGCCAGCAGTCCCCCCGGACTAGCGGGGAGGGAGACCCAGTACTTC
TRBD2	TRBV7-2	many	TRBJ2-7	CASSLVASGRTGEQYF	TGTGCCAGCAGCTTAGTAGCTAGCGGGAGAACTGGCGAGCAGTACTTC
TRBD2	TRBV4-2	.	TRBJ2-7	CASSQDSGGDYEQYF	TGTGCCAGCAGCCAAGACAGCGGGGGGGACTACGAGCAGTACTTC
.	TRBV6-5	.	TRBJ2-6	CASSYESGTGANVLTF	TGTGCCAGCAGTTACGAGTCAGGGACTGGGGCCAACGTCCTGACTTTC
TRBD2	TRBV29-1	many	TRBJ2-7	CSVSGLAGVYEQYF	TGCAGCGTTTCCGGACTAGCGGGAGTCTACGAGCAGTACTTC
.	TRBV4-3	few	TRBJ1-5	CASSQEGGQPQHF	TGCGCCAGCAGCCAAGAGGGAGGACAGCCCCAGCATTTT
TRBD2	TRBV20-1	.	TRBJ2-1	CSAIGGLAGGQNEQFF	TGCAGTGCTATAGGAGGACTAGCGGGAGGGCAAAATGAGCAGTTCTTC
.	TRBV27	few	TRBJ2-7	CTSRQRSPYEQYF	TGTACCAGCAGGCAGCGGAGTCCCTACGAGCAGTACTTC
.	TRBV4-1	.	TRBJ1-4	CASSQDPSRGRVNEKLFF	TGCGCCAGTAGCCAAGACCCGAGCCGTGGCAGGGTCAATGAAAAACTGTTTTTT
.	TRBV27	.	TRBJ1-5	CASSLTGFGQPQHF	TGTGCCAGCAGCCTAACAGGGTTCGGTCAGCCCCAGCATTTT
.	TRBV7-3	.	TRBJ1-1	CASSSLSAAEAFF	TGTGCCAGCAGCTCGCTGTCGGCTGCTGAAGCTTTCTTT
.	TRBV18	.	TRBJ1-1	CASSPVGPRIGENTEAFF	TGTGCCAGCTCACCAGTTGGGCCCAGGATCGGTGAGAACACTGAAGCTTTCTTT
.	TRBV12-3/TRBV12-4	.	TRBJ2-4	CASSPQGSIQYF	TGTGCCAGCAGTCCACAGGGATCCATTCAGTACTTC
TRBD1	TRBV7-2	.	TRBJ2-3	CASSLASTGARTDTQYF	TGTGCCAGCAGCTTAGCAAGCACAGGGGCCCGCACAGATACGCAGTATTTT
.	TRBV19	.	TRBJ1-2	CASSSQAGGGGYTF	TGTGCCAGTAGTAGCCAAGCCGGCGGGGGTGGCTACACCTTC
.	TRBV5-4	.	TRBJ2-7	CASSLDRSQLYEQYF	TGTGCCAGCAGCTTGGATCGCAGCCAACTCTACGAGCAGTACTTC
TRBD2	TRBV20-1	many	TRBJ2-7	CSASSSGSRSYEQYF	TGCAGTGCTAGCAGTAGCGGGAGTCGGTCCTACGAGCAGTACTTC
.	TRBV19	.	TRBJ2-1	CASSPNGPNGDEQFF	TGTGCCAGTAGCCCAAACGGGCCAAATGGCGATGAGCAGTTCTTC
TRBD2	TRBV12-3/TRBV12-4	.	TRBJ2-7	CASSPSTSGRVYEQYF	TGTGCCAGCAGTCCCTCGACTAGCGGGAGGGTCTACGAGCAGTACTTC
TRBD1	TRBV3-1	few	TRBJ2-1	CASSQEGQGVYNEQFF	TGTGCCAGCAGCCAAGAGGGACAGGGGGTCTACAATGAGCAGTTCTTC
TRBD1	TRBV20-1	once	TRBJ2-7	CSALPGTGGTYEQYF	TGCAGTGCTCTTCCGGGGACAGGGGGCACCTACGAGCAGTACTTC
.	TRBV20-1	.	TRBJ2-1	CSAREYREQFF	TGCAGTGCTAGAGAGTATAGAGAGCAGTTCTTC
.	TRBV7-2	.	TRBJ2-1	CASSSHGSSSYNEQFF	TGTGCCAGCAGCTCCCACGGGTCGAGCTCCTACAATGAGCAGTTCTTC
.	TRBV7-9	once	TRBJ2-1	CASSLALLSNEQFF	TGTGCCAGCAGCTTAGCGCTCCTCTCCAATGAGCAGTTCTTC
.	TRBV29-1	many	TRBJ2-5	CSVLKETQYF	TGCAGCGTCCTAAAAGAGACCCAGTACTTC
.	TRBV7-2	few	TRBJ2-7	CASSTDYSYEQYF	TGTGCCAGCAGCACAGACTACTCCTACGAGCAGTACTTC
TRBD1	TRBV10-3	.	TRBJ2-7	CAIRKQGQQNSEQYF	TGTGCCATCAGAAAACAGGGGCAGCAGAATTCGGAGCAGTACTTC
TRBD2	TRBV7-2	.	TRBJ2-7	CASSLSRSGSSYEQYF	TGTGCCAGCAGCTTAAGTCGTAGCGGGAGTTCCTACGAGCAGTACTTC
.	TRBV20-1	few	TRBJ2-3	CSANFGQTSTDTQYF	TGCAGTGCTAATTTTGGACAGACTAGCACAGATACGCAGTATTTT
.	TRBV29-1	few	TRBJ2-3	CSVEEVSDTQYF	TGCAGCGTTGAGGAAGTCTCAGATACGCAGTATTTT
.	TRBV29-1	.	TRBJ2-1	CRWGKGALRGFF	.
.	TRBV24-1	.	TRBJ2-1	CATSEQVRTSYNEQFF	TGTGCCACCAGTGAGCAGGTGAGGACTTCCTACAATGAGCAGTTCTTC
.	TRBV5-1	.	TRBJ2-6	CASSTGERANVLTF	TGCGCCAGCAGCACGGGCGAAAGGGCCAACGTCCTGACTTTC
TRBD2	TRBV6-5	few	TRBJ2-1	CASSYLTSGVGYEQFF	TGTGCCAGCAGTTACCTGACTAGCGGGGTTGGGTATGAGCAGTTCTTC
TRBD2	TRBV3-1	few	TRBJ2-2	CASRPGTRNTGELFF	TGTGCCAGCAGGCCCGGGACTAGAAACACCGGGGAGCTGTTTTTT
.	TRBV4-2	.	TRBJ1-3	CASSLPETHGNTIYF	TGTGCCAGCAGCCTCCCGGAGACTCACGGAAACACCATATATTTT
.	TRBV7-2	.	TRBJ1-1	CASSRSTGNTEAFF	TGTGCCAGCAGCCGATCCACAGGGAACACTGAAGCTTTCTTT